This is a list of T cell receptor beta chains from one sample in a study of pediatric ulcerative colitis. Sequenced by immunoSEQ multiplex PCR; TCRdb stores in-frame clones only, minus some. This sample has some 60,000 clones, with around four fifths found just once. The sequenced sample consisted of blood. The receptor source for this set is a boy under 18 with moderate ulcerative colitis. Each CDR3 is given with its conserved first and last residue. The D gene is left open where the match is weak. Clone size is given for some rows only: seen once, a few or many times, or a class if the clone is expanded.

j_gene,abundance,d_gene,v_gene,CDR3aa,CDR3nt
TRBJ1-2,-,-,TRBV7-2,CASRPNRALYGYTF,TGTGCCAGCAGACCAAACAGGGCTCTCTATGGCTACACCTTC
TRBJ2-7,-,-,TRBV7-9,CASSLLEGQNSLYEQYF,TGTGCCAGCAGCTTATTAGAGGGACAAAATTCCCTCTACGAGCAGTACTTC
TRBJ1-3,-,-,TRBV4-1,CASSQDPSTGNTIYF,TGCGCCAGCAGCCAAGATCCAAGTACTGGAAACACCATATATTTT
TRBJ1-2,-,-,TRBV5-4,CASSLAGVYGYTF,TGTGCCAGCAGCTTGGCAGGGGTCTATGGCTACACCTTC
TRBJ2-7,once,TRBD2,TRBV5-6,CASSKAGGRFPYEQYF,TGTGCCAGCAGCAAAGCGGGGGGCCGTTTTCCCTACGAGCAGTACTTC
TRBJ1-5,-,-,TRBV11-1,CASSLVRDQPQHF,TGTGCCAGCAGCTTAGTCAGAGATCAGCCCCAGCATTTT
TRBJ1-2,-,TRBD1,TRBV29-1,CSAQTGDAYGYTF,TGCAGCGCCCAGACAGGGGACGCCTATGGCTACACCTTC
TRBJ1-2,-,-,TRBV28,CASSPQTVLYGYTF,TGTGCCAGCAGTCCGCAGACAGTCCTCTATGGCTACACCTTC
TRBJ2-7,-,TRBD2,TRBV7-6,CASSLEASGRAGWYF,TGTGCCAGCAGCTTAGAGGCTAGCGGGAGAGCGGGGTGGTACTTC
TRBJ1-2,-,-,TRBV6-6,CASSYWTEEGYTF,TGTGCCAGCAGTTACTGGACAGAGGAAGGCTACACCTTC
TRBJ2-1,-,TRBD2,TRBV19,CASSIYIGTSLLEQFF,TGTGCCAGTAGTATTTATATTGGGACTAGCTTGCTTGAGCAGTTCTTC
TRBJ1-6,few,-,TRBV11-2,CASRRPGGVNSPLHF,TGTGCCAGCAGGCGACCGGGGGGGGTTAATTCACCCCTCCACTTT
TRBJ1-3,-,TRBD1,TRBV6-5,CASSSTGGFGNTIYF,TGTGCCAGCAGTTCGACAGGGGGCTTTGGAAACACCATATATTTT
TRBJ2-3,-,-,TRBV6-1,CASELQGRDTQYF,TGTGCCAGCGAACTTCAGGGGAGAGATACGCAGTATTTT
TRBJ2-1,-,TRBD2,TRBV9,CASSVGSSGRGEQFF,TGTGCCAGCAGCGTAGGCTCTAGCGGGAGAGGCGAGCAGTTCTTC
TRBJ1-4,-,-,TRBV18,CASSPRGSPGEKLFF,TGTGCCAGCTCACCCCGCGGGTCCCCAGGGGAAAAACTGTTTTTT
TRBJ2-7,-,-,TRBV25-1,CASSGRRGSYEQYF,TGTGCCAGCAGTGGACGGCGGGGTTCCTACGAGCAGTACTTC
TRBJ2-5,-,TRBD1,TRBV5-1,CASSSSTGRETQYF,TGCGCCAGCAGCTCCTCGACAGGGCGAGAGACCCAGTACTTC
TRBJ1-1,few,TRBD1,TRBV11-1,CASSVDRVEAFF,TGTGCCAGCAGCGTGGACAGGGTTGAAGCTTTCTTT
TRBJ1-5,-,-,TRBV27,CASSPYMGGGNQPQHF,TGTGCCAGCAGTCCCTACATGGGGGGGGGCAATCAGCCCCAGCATTTT
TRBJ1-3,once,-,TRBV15,CATSLLSSGNTIYF,TGTGCCACCAGTCTTTTAAGCTCTGGAAACACCATATATTTT
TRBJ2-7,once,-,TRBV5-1,CASSLAAPYEQYF,TGCGCCAGCAGCTTGGCAGCTCCCTACGAGCAGTACTTC